The text below deals with one T cell receptor beta chain. Its antigen is currently unknown. This sample stems from a study of Ad26.COV2.S vaccination and SARS-CoV-2 variants. Profiled with immunoSEQ multiplex PCR; TCRdb holds only in-frame clones, not every one. The sample consists of tens of thousands of clones, approximately 83% of them appearing once. Germline values: CDR1 GTSNPN, CDR2 SVGIG (reference sequence). With 4 bases removed from V and 9 bases from J, the gap between germline ends came to 13 bases. This CDR3 spans 13 amino acids. Study outcomes and limitations: It is possible that the TCR breadth and depth analyses underestimated the total T cell responses. Non-spike TCR breadth did not differ much between vaccine and placebo recipients.

Material: peripheral blood, obtained after recovery from COVID-19. This chain uses TRBV30 with TRBJ1-6; weak D call: TRBD1 (5 bases). The source is a human donor who had recovered from COVID-19. The CDR3: CAWNGGGSSPLHF. The DNA for the CDR3 is TGTGCCTGGAACGGGGGAGGCAGTTCACCCCTCCACTTT.